This T cell receptor (beta chain) was sequenced during a study of cytomegalovirus exposure and HLA in healthy donors. Study observations and caveats: On later analysis, the bulk of CMV-associated TCR beta chains appeared to be HLA-restricted.

This clone appeared a few times. The antigen is unknown. This sample also contains other DNA sequences that code for the same CDR3. Germline V lookup: CDR1 KGHSH, CDR2 LQKENI. Trimming took 2 bases from V and 4 from J; bases not matched to a gene: 4. CDR3 length: 16 amino acids. Both 60 Vbeta primers and 13 Jbeta primers went into the PCR. Method: immunoSEQ multiplex PCR; TCRdb's copy keeps in-frame clones and lacks some. The repertoire holds 150,000 to 200,000 clones, with 79% as singletons. Sequencing used PBMCs. This TCR derives from a woman between 45 and 65 years old in good health and CMV-seronegative. This chain links TRBV18 with TRBJ2-5, with 13 positions matching TRBD2. DNA of the CDR3: TGTGCCAGCTCACCAAGGACTAGCGGGAGTGGAGAGACCCAGTACTTC. Its translation: CASSPRTSGSGETQYF.